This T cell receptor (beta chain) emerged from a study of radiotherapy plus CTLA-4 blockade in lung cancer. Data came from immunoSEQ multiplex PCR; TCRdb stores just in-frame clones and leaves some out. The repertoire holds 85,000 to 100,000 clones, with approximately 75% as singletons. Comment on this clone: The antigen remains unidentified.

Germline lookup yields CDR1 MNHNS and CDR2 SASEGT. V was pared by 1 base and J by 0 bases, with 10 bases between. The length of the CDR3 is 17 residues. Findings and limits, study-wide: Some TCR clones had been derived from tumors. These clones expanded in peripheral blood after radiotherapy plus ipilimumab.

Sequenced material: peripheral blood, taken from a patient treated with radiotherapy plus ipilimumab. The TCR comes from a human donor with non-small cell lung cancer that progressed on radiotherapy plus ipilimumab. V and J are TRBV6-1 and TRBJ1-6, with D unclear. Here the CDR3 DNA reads TGTGCCAGCAGTGAAGAACCGCGGAGCTCCTATAATTCACCCCTCCACTTT. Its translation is CASSEEPRSSYNSPLHF.